Listed below are T cell receptor beta chains from one sample, sequenced in a study of T cell responses to AZD1222 COVID-19 vaccine. The assay was immunoSEQ multiplex PCR, and TCRdb's table has in-frame clones only and misses some. The sample has about 150,000 clones, approximately 89% seen once; the top ten hold 4% to 5.5%. Source: peripheral blood, taken on day 0 of AZD1222 vaccination. The receptors come from an adult in good health. Each CDR3 is given with its conserved first and last residue. The order of the fields is D gene, J gene, V gene, clone size, CDR3 length, CDR3 DNA, CDR3 protein. A D gene is named only where the DNA matches it firmly. Clone size, where shown, is once, few, many, or a class for clones that have expanded.

d_gene: TRBD1; j_gene: TRBJ1-5; v_gene: TRBV9; abundance: NA; len: 15; CDR3nt: TGTGCCAGCAGCGGAGGACAGGGATTTTGGCAGCCCCAGCATTTT; CDR3aa: CASSGGQGFWQPQHF
d_gene: NA; j_gene: TRBJ1-5; v_gene: TRBV5-1; abundance: NA; len: 13; CDR3nt: TGCGCCAGCAGCCCGGAGGGGAATCAGCCCCAGCATTTT; CDR3aa: CASSPEGNQPQHF
d_gene: NA; j_gene: TRBJ2-7; v_gene: TRBV11-3; abundance: NA; len: 13; CDR3nt: TGTGCCAGCAGCACCCGACAATCCTACGAGCAGTACTTC; CDR3aa: CASSTRQSYEQYF
d_gene: TRBD1; j_gene: TRBJ2-7; v_gene: TRBV30; abundance: NA; len: 14; CDR3nt: TGTGCCTGGAGTTTCGGGACAGGGACCTACGAGCAGTACTTC; CDR3aa: CAWSFGTGTYEQYF
d_gene: TRBD2; j_gene: TRBJ2-5; v_gene: TRBV5-1; abundance: NA; len: 15; CDR3nt: TGCGCCAGCAGCTTGGGTGGACTAGCGGGAGAGACCCAGTACTTC; CDR3aa: CASSLGGLAGETQYF
d_gene: NA; j_gene: TRBJ2-1; v_gene: TRBV6-1; abundance: NA; len: 12; CDR3nt: TGTGCCAGCAGTGAACTCGGGGAAGAGCAGTTCTTC; CDR3aa: CASSELGEEQFF
d_gene: NA; j_gene: TRBJ2-2; v_gene: TRBV2; abundance: NA; len: 14; CDR3nt: TGTGCCAGCAGTGGACAGAGAAATGCCGGGGAGCTGTTTTTT; CDR3aa: CASSGQRNAGELFF
d_gene: NA; j_gene: TRBJ2-1; v_gene: TRBV3-1/TRBV3-2; abundance: NA; len: 16; CDR3nt: TGTGCCAGCAGCCCGCCGGGAGTTCGCTCCTACAATGAGCAGTTCTTC; CDR3aa: CASSPPGVRSYNEQFF
d_gene: TRBD1; j_gene: TRBJ2-2; v_gene: TRBV6-5; abundance: NA; len: 15; CDR3nt: TGTGCCAGCACCCGGACAGGGGCGAACACCGGGGAGCTGTTTTTT; CDR3aa: CASTRTGANTGELFF
d_gene: NA; j_gene: TRBJ1-1; v_gene: TRBV3-1/TRBV3-2; abundance: NA; len: 19; CDR3nt: TGTGCCAGCAGCCAAAACCCCGTGGCAGGGCCGACCTTTAACACTGAAGCTTTCTTT; CDR3aa: CASSQNPVAGPTFNTEAFF
d_gene: NA; j_gene: TRBJ1-2; v_gene: TRBV7-3; abundance: NA; len: 15; CDR3nt: TGTGCCAGCAGCTTAACGTCGGGCAGCCACTATGGCTACACCTTC; CDR3aa: CASSLTSGSHYGYTF
d_gene: TRBD2; j_gene: TRBJ2-3; v_gene: TRBV9; abundance: NA; len: 15; CDR3nt: TGTGCCAGCGGCCTCGGGGCGGGAGCGAAGGATACGCAGTATTTT; CDR3aa: CASGLGAGAKDTQYF
d_gene: NA; j_gene: TRBJ2-7; v_gene: TRBV3-1/TRBV3-2; abundance: NA; len: 15; CDR3nt: TGTGCCAGCAGCCAAGCTTTGACGGGAACGGGCGAGCAGTACTTC; CDR3aa: CASSQALTGTGEQYF
d_gene: NA; j_gene: TRBJ1-1; v_gene: TRBV12-3/TRBV12-4; abundance: once; len: 11; CDR3nt: TGTGCCAGCAGTCAAAACACTGAAGCTTTCTTT; CDR3aa: CASSQNTEAFF
d_gene: NA; j_gene: TRBJ1-1; v_gene: TRBV20-1; abundance: NA; len: 10; CDR3nt: TGCAGTGCTCTAGGGACTGAAGCTTTCTTT; CDR3aa: CSALGTEAFF